Below, 20 T cell receptor beta chains from the same sample are listed, as sequenced in a study of Ad26.COV2.S vaccination and SARS-CoV-2 variants. The repertoire was sequenced with immunoSEQ multiplex PCR; TCRdb's copy has only in-frame clones and lacks some. The data hold about 680,000 clones, with more than 80% observed a single time. Treatment described: roughly 20 received Ad26.COV2.S at low or high dose, single or two shots; 5 received placebo; per-sample allocation not given. Repertoires come from day 63 after the first vaccine or placebo injection. Sequences were derived from peripheral blood, sampled in a trial of Ad26.COV2.S vaccine versus placebo. These receptors were obtained from a person aged 18-60 years who received the Ad26.COV2.S COVID-19 vaccine or a placebo.

The chain is built from TRBV29-1 and TRBJ2-2, with 7 bases aligning to TRBD2. This CDR3 spans 13 amino acids. After removal of 8 bases from V and 5 bases from J, the junction contained 8 bases not matched to a gene. Germline V gene lookup returns CDR1 SQVTM and CDR2 ANQGSEA. The CDR3 coding sequence is TGCAGCTGTTACGGGGGGTTTACCGGGGAGCTGTTTTTT. Translated, it gives CSCYGGFTGELFF.

The chain couples TRBV3-1 (or the pseudogene TRBV3-2) to TRBJ2-4; 8 bases align to TRBD1. CDR3 length: 17 amino acids. The V segment lost 0 bases and the J segment 2 bases; nucleotides outside the gene matches: 6. Germline CDR1 LGHDT, CDR2 YNNKEL (reference sequence). The CDR3 sequence is CASSQDLGTGSKNIQYF. As DNA, the CDR3 is TGTGCCAGCAGCCAAGATTTGGGGACAGGATCCAAAAACATTCAGTACTTC.

This clone was picked up a small number of times. This chain uses TRBV6-5 with TRBJ2-3; 8 nucleotides line up with TRBD1. This CDR3 is built from 16 residues. Germline V gene lookup returns CDR1 MNHEY and CDR2 SVGAGI. V gave up 4 bases and J gave up 3 bases; unmatched junction bases: 9. CDR3 sequence (DNA): TGTGCCAGCAGTTCCCCGGGACAGGCCAAAACAGATACGCAGTATTTT. Translation: CASSSPGQAKTDTQYF.

The genes are TRBV5-1 and TRBJ2-7, with 9 bases aligning to TRBD2. V lost 7 bases and J lost 1; bases outside the gene matches: 9. This CDR3 spans 15 amino acids. CDR1 is SGHRS, CDR2 YFSETQ, per germline. CDR3 amino acids: CASRGSTSGSYEQYF. As DNA, the CDR3 is TGCGCCAGCCGGGGTTCGACTAGCGGTTCCTACGAGCAGTACTTC.

The CDR3 DNA follows: TGTGCCAGCAGCTCCAAGCTAGCGGGGGATTACTACGAGCAGTACTTC. Its protein product is CASSSKLAGDYYEQYF. The chain couples TRBV7-2 to TRBJ2-7; 10 bases agree with TRBD2. The V gene's germline CDR1 is SGHTA and CDR2 FQGNSA. V lost 4 bases to trimming and J lost 3 bases; unmatched junction nucleotides: 9. This CDR3 is 16 amino acids long.

The J gene is TRBJ2-1, the V gene TRBV7-9, with TRBD2 as a possible D gene (5 bases). The ends were cut back, 5 bases at V and 4 bases at J, with 12 bases in the middle. Germline-derived CDR1 and CDR2 are SEHNR and FQNEAQ (reference sequence). This CDR3 is built from 14 residues. CDR3 in DNA: TGTGCCAGCAGCCCCCCGGGGTCGTACAATGAGCAGTTCTTC. This translates into CASSPPGSYNEQFF.

The chain employs TRBV10-3 and TRBJ2-3; 11 nucleotides agree with TRBD2. In germline, CDR1 is ENHRY, CDR2 SYGVKD. The CDR3 contains 13 residues. The V segment lost 11 bases and the J segment 2 bases; nucleotides outside the gene matches: 3. The CDR3: CASTSGITDTQYF. In DNA form, the CDR3 reads TGTGCCTCGACTAGCGGGATCACAGATACGCAGTATTTT.

This clone was seen once. The J gene is TRBJ2-3, the V gene TRBV9; D not resolved. Trimming removed 4 bases at V and 2 bases at J, with 11 bases between. The germline V gene has CDR1 SGDLS and CDR2 YYNGEE. There are 14 residues in the CDR3. The CDR3 here is CASSLTDFTDTQYF. DNA for the CDR3: TGTGCCAGCAGCCTTACCGACTTCACAGATACGCAGTATTTT.

This clone showed up just once. This chain joins TRBV5-1 and TRBJ2-1, with 11 bases matching TRBD1. Germline CDR1 SGHRS, CDR2 YFSETQ. The length of the CDR3 is 14 residues. With V trimmed by 2 bases and J by 9 bases, 4 bases remained unmatched. The DNA of the CDR3 is TGCGCCAGCAGCTTACGGACAGGGGGCGGTGAGCAGTTCTTC. Translation: CASSLRTGGGEQFF. Together with reference TRBV5-1 and TRBJ2-1, the CDR3 gives the full variable domain: KAGVTQTPRYLIKTRGQQVTLSCSPISGHRSVSWYQQTPGQGLQFLFEYFSETQRNKGNFPGRFSGRQFSNSRSEMNVSTLELGDSALYLCASSLRTGGGEQFFGPGTRLTVL.

The chain couples TRBV30 to TRBJ1-2; D not certain. Trimming left V 6 bases short and J 3 bases short, with 14 bases between. The CDR3 runs to 13 residues. CDR1 GTSNPN and CDR2 SVGIG come from the germline V gene (reference sequence). The DNA for the CDR3 is TGTGCCTGCCAACAGTGGGCGGACTATGGCTACACCTTC. Translating it yields CACQQWADYGYTF. The whole variable domain, filled in from reference TRBV30 and TRBJ1-2, reads SQTIHQWPATLVQPVGSPLSLECTVEGTSNPNLYWYRQAAGRGLQLLFYSVGIGQISSEVPQNLSASRPQDRQFILSSKKLLLSDSGFYLCACQQWADYGYTFGSGTRLTVV.

Notes on this clone: Distinct nucleotide sequences in the sample also encode this CDR3. This chain uses TRBV30 with TRBJ2-2; perhaps TRBD1 as D (5 bases). The germline V and J ends were trimmed by 0 bases and 1 base, with 9 bases remaining between them. The V gene's germline CDR1 is GTSNPN and CDR2 SVGIG (reference sequence). This CDR3 region has 15 residues. This CDR3 reads CAWSVGQGNTGELFF. CDR3 bases: TGTGCCTGGAGTGTAGGCCAGGGGAACACCGGGGAGCTGTTTTTT.

This clone showed up just a few times. The genes are TRBV19 and TRBJ1-4, with unresolved D. Per the germline V gene, CDR1 is LNHDA and CDR2 is SQIVND (reference sequence). The V gene lost 4 bases and the J gene lost 8 bases, with 11 bases spanning the gap. The CDR3 has 13 residues. In nucleotides, the CDR3 is TGTGCCAGTAGTAATTCCAGGATGGAAAAACTGTTTTTT. Its translation: CASSNSRMEKLFF.

CDR3 sequence (DNA): TGTGCCAGCAGCGCCGAAGGCTATGGCTACACCTTC. Translated, it gives CASSAEGYGYTF. This sequence joins TRBV9 and TRBJ1-2; D uncertain. Trimming shortened V by 3 bases and J by 4 bases, and 7 bases separated the two germline ends. The germline CDR1 and CDR2 sequences are SGDLS and YYNGEE. CDR3 length: 12 amino acids.

The chain is built from TRBV7-3 and TRBJ2-2; TRBD1 might be the D (5 bases). CDR1 is SGHTA and CDR2 is FQGTGA in the germline V gene. Trimming shortened V by 1 base and J by 2 bases, and 11 bases separated the two germline ends. The CDR3 contains 16 residues. In DNA, the CDR3 is TGTGCCAGCAGCTTAATGTCGCAGGGAAACACCGGGGAGCTGTTTTTT. The encoded protein is CASSLMSQGNTGELFF.

The chain carries TRBV3-1 (or the pseudogene TRBV3-2) and TRBJ2-7, with 10 bases identical to TRBD1. Germline CDR1 and CDR2: LGHDT and YNNKEL (reference sequence). The V gene end was trimmed by 4 bases and the J gene end by 2 bases; junction bases not matched to a gene: 5. This CDR3 has 15 amino acids. This CDR3 reads CASSRTGTGAYEQYF. Written as DNA, the CDR3 is TGTGCCAGCAGCCGAACCGGGACAGGGGCCTACGAGCAGTACTTC.

This clone was detected a few times. The chain employs TRBV18 and TRBJ2-7; 9 bases agree with TRBD1. Germline CDR1 is KGHSH and CDR2 is LQKENI. V gave up 6 bases and J gave up 5 bases; unmatched junction bases: 14. The length of the CDR3 is 16 residues. The CDR3: CASSPRTGESLDEQYF. CDR3 DNA sequence: TGTGCCAGCTCCCCCAGGACAGGGGAAAGTCTTGACGAGCAGTACTTC.

The V call is TRBV7-9, the J call TRBJ1-3; the D gene is possibly TRBD1 (5 bases). The CDR3 runs to 14 residues. Trimming shortened V by 5 bases and J by 2 bases, and 10 bases separated the two germline ends. The germline gives CDR1 SEHNR, CDR2 FQNEAQ (reference sequence). CDR3: CASSLDMAGNTIYF. The CDR3, as DNA: TGTGCCAGCAGCCTGGACATGGCTGGAAACACCATATATTTT.

The chain is built from TRBV6-5 and TRBJ1-2; D uncertain. The germline V gene has CDR1 MNHEY and CDR2 SVGAGI. The V gene lost 2 bases and the J gene lost 3 bases, with 7 bases spanning the gap. The CDR3 has 13 amino acids. DNA of the CDR3: TGTGCCAGCAGTTACGCAGAGTACTATGGCTACACCTTC. This gives the protein CASSYAEYYGYTF.

The chain couples TRBV7-2 to TRBJ2-2; maybe TRBD1 (5 bases). The CDR3 runs to 15 residues. Per germline, CDR1 SGHTA and CDR2 FQGNSA. Trimming took 2 bases from V and 5 from J, leaving 12 bases between them. The CDR3 nucleotides read TGTGCCAGCAGCTTAAGGGGCAGGGTAACCGGGGAGCTGTTTTTT. This gives the protein CASSLRGRVTGELFF.

V and J are TRBV7-2 and TRBJ2-5; unclear D gene. CDR1 and CDR2 (germline): SGHTA, FQGNSA. This CDR3 is 13 amino acids long. The V and J ends lost 2 bases and 2 bases respectively, with 6 bases between them. The chain's CDR3 is CASSLRIQETQYF. CDR3 nucleotide sequence: TGTGCCAGCAGCTTACGAATACAAGAGACCCAGTACTTC. Variable domain in full (rest from reference TRBV7-2 and TRBJ2-5): GAGVSQSPSNKVTEKGKDVELRCDPISGHTALYWYRQSLGQGLEFLIYFQGNSAPDKSGLPSDRFSAERTGGSVSTLTIQRTQQEDSAVYLCASSLRIQETQYFGPGTRLLVL.